These 23 T cell receptor beta chains were sequenced from one sample in a study of cytomegalovirus exposure and HLA in healthy donors. Use of 60 Vbeta and 13 Jbeta primers characterized the PCR. Measured with immunoSEQ multiplex PCR; TCRdb has only the in-frame clones, and not every one. The sample holds approximately 100,000 clones, around 77% seen once. Sequencing input: PBMCs. These receptors were collected from a man in his fifties in good health and CMV-seropositive.

The chain uses TRBV5-1 and TRBJ2-5; 9 nucleotides match TRBD1. The CDR3 totals 13 residues. The germline CDR1 and CDR2 sequences are SGHRS and YFSETQ. V lost 4 bases to trimming and J lost 5 bases; unmatched junction nucleotides: 3. As DNA, the CDR3 is TGCGCCAGCAGCAGGACAGGGGCGGAGACCCAGTACTTC. It specifies CASSRTGAETQYF. Based on the CDR3 plus reference TRBV5-1 and TRBJ2-5, the full variable domain is KAGVTQTPRYLIKTRGQQVTLSCSPISGHRSVSWYQQTPGQGLQFLFEYFSETQRNKGNFPGRFSGRQFSNSRSEMNVSTLELGDSALYLCASSRTGAETQYFGPGTRLLVL.

The chain uses TRBV10-2 and TRBJ2-3; a weak D match, TRBD1 (5 bases). Looked up from germline, CDR1 is WSHSY and CDR2 is SAAADI. The CDR3 is 15 amino acids. V was clipped by 7 bases and J by 1 base, with 15 bases between them. This CDR3 reads CASKIMDTRTDTQYF. The CDR3 coding sequence is TGCGCCAGCAAAATTATGGACACCCGCACAGATACGCAGTATTTT.

V usage is TRBV10-1 and J usage is TRBJ2-3, with 8 nucleotides matching TRBD1. The trim removed 9 bases at V and 2 bases at J, leaving 4 bases unmatched. The length of the CDR3 is 13 residues. The V gene's germline CDR1 is WNHNN and CDR2 SYGVQD (reference sequence). CDR3 protein: CASGDRITDTQYF. The DNA for the CDR3 is TGCGCCAGTGGGGACAGGATCACAGATACGCAGTATTTT.

The chain uses TRBV5-6 and TRBJ2-5; 11 bases are a match to TRBD2. CDR1 is SGHDT, CDR2 YYEEEE, per germline. Trimming took 4 bases from V and 5 from J; bases not matched to a gene: 7. The CDR3 totals 15 residues. The CDR3 sequence: CASSLSGRAGETQYF. The CDR3 DNA sequence: TGTGCCAGCAGCCTTAGCGGGAGGGCCGGGGAGACCCAGTACTTC.

This clone was seen only once. V and J are TRBV18 and TRBJ2-1, with 14 positions matching TRBD2. The V gene's germline CDR1 is KGHSH and CDR2 LQKENI. J was trimmed by 12 bases and V by 2 bases; bases with no gene match: 12. CDR3 length: 17 amino acids. The CDR3: CASSPNSTSGRGKGQFF. For the CDR3, the DNA is TGTGCCAGCTCACCAAATTCGACTAGCGGGAGGGGAAAGGGGCAGTTCTTC. The entire variable domain, with the rest obtained from reference TRBV18 and TRBJ2-1, is as follows: NAGVMQNPRHLVRRRGQEARLRCSPMKGHSHVYWYRQLPEEGLKFMVYLQKENIIDESGMPKERFSAEFPKEGPSILRIQQVVRGDSAAYFCASSPNSTSGRGKGQFFGPGTRLTVL.

This clone was detected a few times. The chain links TRBV29-1 to TRBJ2-1; 11 bases agree with TRBD2. CDR3 length: 15 residues. Trimming removed 5 bases from V and 4 bases from J; junction bases left unmatched: 7. Germline V gene data show CDR1 as SQVTM and CDR2 as ANQGSEA. The CDR3 region has the DNA TGCAGCGTTTTACTAGCGGGAGTTAGGTACAATGAGCAGTTCTTC. This gives the protein CSVLLAGVRYNEQFF.

The chain has TRBV29-1 and TRBJ2-5; 7 positions agree with TRBD1. The V gene's germline CDR1 is SQVTM and CDR2 ANQGSEA. J lost 7 bases, V lost 4 bases, and 9 bases had no gene match. The CDR3 loop spans 13 amino acids. CDR3 amino acids: CSVAPGRGRTQYF. The DNA of the CDR3 is TGCAGCGTTGCCCCGGGCAGGGGGAGGACCCAGTACTTC.

This chain joins TRBV28 and TRBJ2-6; a possible D gene is TRBD1 (6 bases). The CDR3 is 17 amino acids. The germline CDR1 and CDR2 sequences are MDHEN and SYDVKM. With 5 bases removed from V and 0 bases from J, the gap between germline ends came to 14 bases. In DNA, the CDR3 is TGTGCCAGCAGTCCCCCGACAGGATCCTCTGGGGCCAACGTCCTGACTTTC. As protein: CASSPPTGSSGANVLTF.

V is TRBV7-8 and J is TRBJ2-6, with D possibly TRBD1 on 5 matching bases. Germline loops: CDR1 SGHVS, CDR2 FQNEAQ. V gave up 4 bases and J gave up 4 bases, with 11 bases separating them. The CDR3 covers 15 residues. CDR3: CASSSPGLGANVLTF. In nucleotides, the CDR3 is TGTGCCAGCAGCTCCCCAGGGTTAGGGGCCAACGTCCTGACTTTC. Based on the CDR3 plus reference TRBV7-8 and TRBJ2-6, the full variable domain is GAGVSQSPRYKVAKRGQDVALRCDPISGHVSLFWYQQALGQGPEFLTYFQNEAQLDKSGLPSDRFFAERPEGSVSTLKIQRTQQEDSAVYLCASSSPGLGANVLTFGAGSRLTVL.

The chain recombines TRBV14 with TRBJ2-7; 7 bases fit TRBD2. CDR1 and CDR2 (germline): SGHDN, FVKESK. The CDR3 is 15 residues long. J was trimmed by 3 bases and V by 5 bases; bases with no gene match: 10. CDR3 DNA sequence: TGTGCCAGCAGCTCCCGGGACTACCAAGGCTACGAGCAGTACTTC. Translated, it gives CASSSRDYQGYEQYF.

The chain has TRBV28 and TRBJ2-1, with unresolved D. The germline V gene encodes CDR1 MDHEN and CDR2 SYDVKM. The germline V and J ends were trimmed by 4 bases and 12 bases, with 10 bases remaining between them. The CDR3 consists of 11 residues. CDR3 protein: CASSSTVWQFF. DNA for the CDR3: TGTGCCAGCAGTTCAACAGTCTGGCAGTTCTTC.

The CDR3 protein is CASSPVLGSDTEAFF. The CDR3 nucleotides are TGTGCCAGCTCACCGGTCCTTGGGAGCGACACTGAAGCTTTCTTT. The rearrangement links TRBV18 to TRBJ1-1; no firm D call. Germline CDR1 reads KGHSH; CDR2 reads LQKENI. This CDR3 spans 15 amino acids. Trimming stripped 3 bases from V and 3 bases from J, with 14 bases between.

This clone was recorded once. The chain combines TRBV9 with TRBJ1-2; the D gene is possibly TRBD1 (5 bases). The CDR3 sequence is 13 residues long. V lost 3 bases and J 7 bases, leaving 13 bases between the germline ends. Germline loops: CDR1 SGDLS, CDR2 YYNGEE. In DNA, the CDR3 is TGTGCCAGCAGCGGGGGGAGGGTTCGTGGCTACACCTTC. It translates to CASSGGRVRGYTF. Based on the CDR3 plus reference TRBV9 and TRBJ1-2, the full variable domain is DSGVTQTPKHLITATGQRVTLRCSPRSGDLSVYWYQQSLDQGLQFLIQYYNGEERAKGNILERFSAQQFPDLHSELNLSSLELGDSALYFCASSGGRVRGYTFGSGTRLTVV.

The genes are TRBV6-5 and TRBJ1-1, with unresolved D. CDR1 and CDR2 (germline): MNHEY, SVGAGI. The germline V and J ends were trimmed by 0 bases and 4 bases, with 12 bases remaining between them. The CDR3 runs to 15 residues. DNA of the CDR3: TGTGCCAGCAGTTACTCGCACGTGAGCGGCACTGAAGCTTTCTTT. Residues: CASSYSHVSGTEAFF.

The chain carries TRBV5-4 and TRBJ2-5, with D uncertain. CDR1 SGHNT and CDR2 YYREEE come from the germline V gene (reference sequence). Trimming removed 1 base at V and 4 bases at J, with 11 bases between. The CDR3 loop spans 14 amino acids. The CDR3 region is CASSLYVAAETQYF. The CDR3 bases are TGTGCCAGCAGCTTGTACGTGGCTGCAGAGACCCAGTACTTC.

This clone was detected only a few times. The chain combines TRBV19 with TRBJ1-5, with TRBD1 as a possible D gene (5 bases). CDR1 LNHDA and CDR2 SQIVND come from the germline V gene (reference sequence). This CDR3 has 12 residues. V gave up 6 bases and J gave up 4 bases, with 7 bases separating them. The CDR3 region is CASSRQNQPQHF. CDR3 nucleotides: TGTGCCAGTAGCCGACAGAATCAGCCCCAGCATTTT.

The CDR3 is CASSQAPRTGGYEQYF. CDR3 in DNA: TGTGCCAGCAGCCAAGCCCCTCGGACAGGGGGCTACGAGCAGTACTTC. The V gene is TRBV14, the J gene TRBJ2-5, with 10 positions matching TRBD1. Gene TRBJ2-7 matches the end of the DNA better, so the J call may be wrong. CDR1 and CDR2 (germline): SGHDN, FVKESK. This CDR3 has 16 residues.

The count of this clone is one. The V call is TRBV28, the J call TRBJ1-2, with D unresolved. Looked up from germline, CDR1 is MDHEN and CDR2 is SYDVKM. Between the trimmed V and J ends, which lost 5 bases and 7 bases, there was a span of 8 bases. CDR3 length: 11 amino acids. The DNA for the CDR3 is TGTGCCAGCAGTACTCGCGGTGGCTACACCTTC. Encoded protein: CASSTRGGYTF.

This chain uses TRBV5-4 with TRBJ2-6; D may be TRBD1 (6 bases). V dropped 0 bases and J dropped 0 bases, with 7 bases sitting between them. The CDR3 extends over 16 amino acids. Germline V gives CDR1 SGHNT, CDR2 YYREEE (reference sequence). The CDR3 DNA sequence: TGTGCCAGCAGCTTGGACAGGGTCTCTGGGGCCAACGTCCTGACTTTC. Protein sequence: CASSLDRVSGANVLTF.

This sequence joins TRBV28 and TRBJ2-7; possible D gene TRBD2, 5 bases. The CDR3 loop spans 12 amino acids. Trimming took 5 bases from V and 4 from J, leaving 9 bases between them. Germline V lookup: CDR1 MDHEN, CDR2 SYDVKM. CDR3 in amino acids: CASSIREYEQYF. CDR3 nucleotides: TGTGCCAGCAGTATCCGGGAATACGAGCAGTACTTC.

This chain links TRBV4-1 with TRBJ2-2; D may be TRBD1 (6 bases). The CDR3 is made up of 15 amino acids. CDR1 is MGHRA and CDR2 is YSYEKL in the germline V gene. Between the trimmed V and J ends, which lost 0 bases and 7 bases, there was a span of 12 bases. CDR3 loop: CASSQEGAGGGELFF. CDR3 in DNA: TGCGCCAGCAGCCAAGAGGGGGCCGGTGGCGGGGAGCTGTTTTTT.

Concerning this clone itself: An end of the junction differs from the germline gene, which may be a read error. The chain is built from TRBV7-9 and TRBJ2-5; D possibly corresponds to TRBD2 (6 bases). The CDR3 loop spans 16 amino acids. Germline V CDR1 and CDR2: SEHNR, FQNEAQ (reference sequence). CDR3 nucleotides: TGTTCCAGCAGCTTAGTTGGGGCGGGACCCCAAGAGACCCAGTACTTC. Encoded protein: CSSSLVGAGPQETQYF.

This chain joins TRBV28 and TRBJ2-3; D unresolved. The CDR3 has 12 amino acids. With 6 bases removed from V and 0 bases from J, the gap between germline ends came to 4 bases. CDR1 is MDHEN, CDR2 SYDVKM, per germline. In nucleotides, the CDR3 is TGTGCCAGCAGCCCTAGCACAGATACGCAGTATTTT. It translates to CASSPSTDTQYF.